The next 21 T cell receptor beta chains were all read from a single sample in a study of PD-1 blockade in mismatch repair-deficient tumors. Only in-frame clones appear in the TCRdb table, and some are missing; sequencing was by immunoSEQ multiplex PCR. The sample holds some 120,000 clones, about three quarters seen once. The input for sequencing was peripheral blood, taken just over 59 weeks after starting pembrolizumab. The receptors stem from an adult with mismatch repair-deficient cancer.

The chain is built from TRBV9 and TRBJ2-3; D not certain. The CDR3 extends over 14 amino acids. Deletions cut 1 base from V and 1 base from J, with 7 bases between. Germline assignment: CDR1 SGDLS and CDR2 YYNGEE. CDR3 region: CASSVKLGTDTQYF. The CDR3, as DNA: TGTGCCAGCAGCGTAAAACTCGGCACAGATACGCAGTATTTT.

The rearrangement uses TRBV7-3 and TRBJ2-2; D remains ambiguous. Germline CDR1 SGHTA, CDR2 FQGTGA. Trimming pared 5 bases from V and 2 bases from J, leaving 9 bases between. CDR3 length: 14 residues. Here the CDR3 reads CASSRLANTGELFF. The CDR3 region has the DNA TGTGCCAGCAGCCGCCTGGCAAACACCGGGGAGCTGTTTTTT.

V is TRBV5-4 and J is TRBJ2-3, with 10 bases aligning to TRBD2. V lost 5 bases and J lost 5; bases outside the gene matches: 8. Germline V gene data show CDR1 as SGHNT and CDR2 as YYREEE (reference sequence). CDR3 length: 15 residues. The CDR3 region has the DNA TGTGCCAGCAGGGTGGGGCTAGCGGGAGAAGATACGCAGTATTTT. Translated, it gives CASRVGLAGEDTQYF.

This rearrangement joins TRBV19 to TRBJ2-1; possible D gene TRBD2, 6 bases. Germline V gives CDR1 LNHDA, CDR2 SQIVND (reference sequence). CDR3 size: 16 residues. V lost 0 bases and J lost 2, with 11 bases in between. This chain's CDR3 is CASSIDLAVAYNEQFF. The CDR3 DNA follows: TGTGCCAGTAGTATAGATTTAGCGGTGGCCTACAATGAGCAGTTCTTC.

The V gene is TRBV15, the J gene TRBJ2-3, with TRBD1 matching 8 bases. Trimming cost V 4 bases and J 2 bases; bases outside gene matches: 14. Germline V gene lookup returns CDR1 LNHNV and CDR2 YYDKDF (reference sequence). The CDR3 contains 18 residues. For the CDR3, the DNA is TGTGCCACCAGCACTCAAGTAGCCGACAGGGGCCCCACAGATACGCAGTATTTT. Translated: CATSTQVADRGPTDTQYF.

CDR3 residues: CASSEQGNTGELFF. For the CDR3, the DNA is TGCGCCAGCAGTGAACAGGGAAACACCGGGGAGCTGTTTTTT. The chain uses TRBV23-1 and TRBJ2-2, with D maybe TRBD1 (6 bases). Being an ORF, TRBV23-1 has a function that is uncertain. The CDR3 is made up of 14 amino acids. The V and J ends lost 5 bases and 2 bases respectively, with 9 bases between them.

The CDR3 region has the DNA TGTGCCAGCTCACCACTCGCGGGGGTCTCCACAGATACGCAGTATTTT. This gives the protein CASSPLAGVSTDTQYF. The chain has TRBV18 and TRBJ2-3, with 7 bases lining up with TRBD2. V lost 1 base and J lost 2; bases outside the gene matches: 6. Germline loops: CDR1 KGHSH, CDR2 LQKENI. This CDR3 contains 16 residues. Together with reference TRBV18 and TRBJ2-3, the CDR3 gives the full variable domain: NAGVMQNPRHLVRRRGQEARLRCSPMKGHSHVYWYRQLPEEGLKFMVYLQKENIIDESGMPKERFSAEFPKEGPSILRIQQVVRGDSAAYFCASSPLAGVSTDTQYFGPGTRLTVL.

The rearrangement uses TRBV5-1 and TRBJ1-1, with unresolved D. The V end lost 2 bases, the J end lost 6 bases, and 11 bases lay between the germline ends. Germline V CDR1 and CDR2: SGHRS, YFSETQ. This CDR3 is built from 13 residues. The CDR3 loop reads CASSLYEGAEAFF. Written as DNA, the CDR3 is TGCGCCAGCAGCTTATACGAGGGTGCTGAAGCTTTCTTT. The full variable domain, with the rest looked up from reference TRBV5-1 and TRBJ1-1, is KAGVTQTPRYLIKTRGQQVTLSCSPISGHRSVSWYQQTPGQGLQFLFEYFSETQRNKGNFPGRFSGRQFSNSRSEMNVSTLELGDSALYLCASSLYEGAEAFFGQGTRLTVV.

V usage is TRBV7-2 and J usage is TRBJ2-7; 9 bases map to TRBD1. Germline V gives CDR1 SGHTA, CDR2 FQGNSA. J lost 3 bases, V lost 4 bases, and 4 bases had no gene match. The CDR3 is made up of 14 amino acids. DNA of the CDR3: TGTGCCAGCAGCTCAGGGACAGGGTACTACGAGCAGTACTTC. Translated, it gives CASSSGTGYYEQYF.

The chain carries TRBV18 and TRBJ2-1, with 10 bases identical to TRBD2. Germline CDR1 reads KGHSH; CDR2 reads LQKENI. V gave up 3 bases and J gave up 4 bases; unmatched junction bases: 3. This CDR3 has 15 residues. CDR3: CASSPPAGGYNEQFF. The DNA of the CDR3 is TGTGCCAGCTCACCCCCAGCGGGAGGGTACAATGAGCAGTTCTTC.

The chain uses TRBV7-2 and TRBJ2-5, with a tentative D call TRBD1 (5 bases). V lost 1 base, J lost 5 bases, and 11 bases lay in between. The CDR3 is 14 amino acids. Germline-derived CDR1 and CDR2 are SGHTA and FQGNSA. CDR3 bases: TGTGCCAGCAGCTTAGAAGTGGGGCACGAGACCCAGTACTTC. Protein product: CASSLEVGHETQYF.

V is TRBV7-9 and J is TRBJ2-2; D possibly corresponds to TRBD2 (6 bases). The CDR3 is made up of 17 amino acids. V lost 5 bases to trimming and J lost 6 bases, with 22 bases between them. Germline CDR1 SEHNR, CDR2 FQNEAQ (reference sequence). The CDR3 here is CASSQGIGTHESGELFF. CDR3 nucleotide sequence: TGTGCCAGCAGCCAAGGTATCGGGACTCATGAGTCCGGGGAGCTGTTTTTT.

V is TRBV7-2 and J is TRBJ1-5; possible D gene TRBD1, 5 bases. Germline lookup yields CDR1 SGHTA and CDR2 FQGNSA. The V gene lost 1 base and the J gene lost 6 bases, with 13 bases spanning the gap. The CDR3 length is 15 residues. CDR3 residues: CASSLEGRVGQPQHF. The CDR3 DNA follows: TGTGCCAGCAGCTTAGAGGGCAGGGTTGGTCAGCCCCAGCATTTT.

V usage is TRBV7-9 and J usage is TRBJ2-1; a possible D gene is TRBD2 (6 bases). This CDR3 region has 16 residues. The V gene lost 2 bases and the J gene lost 6 bases, with 17 bases spanning the gap. Germline CDR1 reads SEHNR; CDR2 reads FQNEAQ (reference sequence). Here the CDR3 DNA reads TGTGCCAGCAGCTTACCCGGGACTCCAATCCCCAATGAGCAGTTCTTC. Translating gives CASSLPGTPIPNEQFF.

The V call is TRBV19, the J call TRBJ2-7; TRBD2 matches at 7 bases. The V and J ends lost 4 bases and 3 bases, in that order; junction bases with no gene match: 3. Germline V gene lookup returns CDR1 LNHDA and CDR2 SQIVND (reference sequence). This CDR3 is 13 amino acids long. The CDR3 coding sequence is TGTGCCAGTAGTACGGGACTACTCTACGAGCAGTACTTC. It yields the protein CASSTGLLYEQYF.

In its sample, this clone was seen a few times. The chain is built from TRBV5-4 and TRBJ2-3; 9 positions agree with TRBD2. The length of the CDR3 is 15 residues. Germline CDR1 and CDR2: SGHNT and YYREEE (reference sequence). The trim removed 6 bases at V and 6 bases at J, leaving 11 bases unmatched. The CDR3, as DNA: TGTGCCAGCACCCCGGCTAGCGGGACCCGCGATACGCAGTATTTT. Residues: CASTPASGTRDTQYF.

V usage is TRBV5-4 and J usage is TRBJ2-7, with D possibly matching TRBD2 (5 bases). This CDR3 is 14 amino acids long. V was shortened by 0 bases and J by 10 bases, with 17 bases between the two germline ends. Looked up from germline, CDR1 is SGHNT and CDR2 is YYREEE (reference sequence). The CDR3 is CASSLGGRWTLQYF. The CDR3 nucleotides read TGTGCCAGCAGCTTGGGAGGTCGATGGACTCTCCAGTACTTC.

The gene calls are TRBV6-4 and TRBJ2-1, with D unclear. Germline V gene data show CDR1 as MRHNA and CDR2 as SNTAGT. This CDR3 has 14 amino acids. Trimming removed 5 bases from V and 6 bases from J, with 14 bases in between. The CDR3 sequence: CASSPNPYTNEQFF. CDR3 coding DNA: TGTGCCAGCAGTCCCAATCCTTATACCAATGAGCAGTTCTTC.

V and J are TRBV30 and TRBJ2-5; D is possibly TRBD2 (6 bases). Germline V gene data show CDR1 as GTSNPN and CDR2 as SVGIG (reference sequence). Trimming removed 2 bases from V and 4 bases from J, with 11 bases in between. The CDR3 totals 13 residues. CDR3 sequence reads: CAWSRRGGETQYF. As DNA, the CDR3 is TGTGCCTGGAGTCGGCGGGGAGGAGAGACCCAGTACTTC.

In this sample, this clone turned up a few times. The chain is built from TRBV5-8 and TRBJ2-5, with TRBD1 as a possible D gene (5 bases). The CDR3 loop spans 15 amino acids. Trimming took off 3 bases at V and 2 bases at J, with 14 bases between the two ends. Germline loops: CDR1 SGHTS, CDR2 YDEGEE. The CDR3: CASSSQDRRQETQYF. The CDR3, as DNA: TGTGCCAGCAGCTCACAGGACCGTCGGCAAGAGACCCAGTACTTC.

The chain carries TRBV27 and TRBJ1-1; a possible D gene is TRBD1 (6 bases). Between the trimmed V and J ends, which lost 5 bases and 4 bases, there was a span of 14 bases. The CDR3 runs 14 residues. Germline lookup yields CDR1 MNHEY and CDR2 SMNVEV (reference sequence). CDR3 coding DNA: TGTGCCAGCAGTGGATCAGGGGTTAGCACTGAAGCTTTCTTT. Translation: CASSGSGVSTEAFF.